This TCR beta chain originates from a study of Ad26.COV2.S vaccination and SARS-CoV-2 variants. Sample treatment: 15 to 20 received Ad26.COV2.S at low or high dose, single or two shots; several received placebo; per-sample allocation not given. Samples were taken on day 63 after the first vaccine or placebo injection. Germline CDR1 and CDR2: SGHVS and FNYEAQ. Trimming removed 3 bases at V and 4 bases at J, with 12 bases between. There are 14 residues in the CDR3. Profiled with immunoSEQ multiplex PCR; TCRdb holds only in-frame clones, not every one. The sample lists hundreds of thousands of clones, around four fifths occurring once.

This clonotype originated in a person between 18 and 65 years old who received the Ad26.COV2.S COVID-19 vaccine or a placebo. The sequencing used peripheral blood, collected in a trial of Ad26.COV2.S vaccine versus placebo. The rearrangement links TRBV7-6 to TRBJ1-1; D is ambiguous. CDR3: CASSLTSVATEAFF. CDR3 in DNA: TGTGCCAGCAGCTTGACCTCCGTCGCCACTGAAGCTTTCTTT. Filled out from reference TRBV7-6 and TRBJ1-1, the complete variable domain reads GAGVSQSPRYKVTKRGQDVALRCDPISGHVSLYWYRQALGQGPEFLTYFNYEAQQDKSGLPNDRFSAERPEGSISTLTIQRTEQRDSAMYRCASSLTSVATEAFFGQGTRLTVV.